A single sample gave rise to the 15 T cell receptor beta chains below, sequenced in a study of OX40 agonist ivuxolimab in advanced cancers. Only in-frame clones appear in the TCRdb table, and some are missing; sequencing was by immunoSEQ multiplex PCR. The table has 76,000 or so clones, 85% seen once. The sequenced sample was CD4+ or CD8+ T cells sorted from blood, obtained in a trial of the OX40 agonist ivuxolimab. These receptors originate from an adult with an advanced solid tumor such as melanoma, head and neck, liver or kidney cancer.

This clone was picked up one time. This chain links TRBV6-5 with TRBJ2-5; 12 nucleotides agree with TRBD2. The CDR3 runs to 15 residues. With 6 bases clipped from V and 5 bases from J, the junction kept 7 bases outside the gene matches. The germline CDR1 and CDR2 sequences are MNHEY and SVGAGI. CDR3 bases: TGTGCCAGCAGGTCGGCTAGCGGGGGGGATGAGACCCAGTACTTC. It specifies CASRSASGGDETQYF.

This rearrangement joins TRBV2 to TRBJ1-4, with a possible D match to TRBD1 (6 bases). This CDR3 comprises 13 residues. Germline lookup yields CDR1 SNHLY and CDR2 FYNNEI. The ends were cut back, 11 bases at V and 1 base at J, with 11 bases in the middle. The CDR3 protein is CALGGGTNEKLFF. The CDR3 DNA sequence: TGTGCCCTAGGGGGGGGAACTAATGAAAAACTGTTTTTT.

The V gene is TRBV5-6, the J gene TRBJ2-1, with 8 bases fitting TRBD2. The CDR3 is 16 amino acids. From germline, CDR1 is SGHDT and CDR2 YYEEEE. After removal of 2 bases from V and 2 bases from J, the junction contained 6 bases not matched to a gene. CDR3 coding DNA: TGTGCCAGCAGCTTAGATAGCGGGGCGCCCTACAATGAGCAGTTCTTC. Its translation: CASSLDSGAPYNEQFF.

This clone was seen only once. The chain joins TRBV7-8 to TRBJ1-1, with D maybe TRBD1 (5 bases). Trimming removed 1 base at V and 3 bases at J, with 9 bases between. Germline lookup yields CDR1 SGHVS and CDR2 FQNEAQ. The CDR3 spans 14 residues. The CDR3 here is CASSLVGGHTEAFF. The CDR3 coding sequence is TGTGCCAGCAGCTTAGTTGGGGGACACACTGAAGCTTTCTTT.

This clone was counted a single time. The CDR3 DNA reads TGCGCCAGCAGTTCTAATGAAAAACTGTTTTTT. This sequence encodes CASSSNEKLFF. The V gene is TRBV10-2, the J gene TRBJ1-4; D not resolved. V lost 5 bases and J 3 bases, leaving 1 base between the germline ends. Germline loops: CDR1 WSHSY, CDR2 SAAADI. The CDR3 has 11 residues.

The chain has TRBV9 and TRBJ1-1; possibly TRBD1 for D (5 bases). V shed 0 bases and J shed 11 bases, with 11 bases lying between them. The germline gives CDR1 SGDLS, CDR2 YYNGEE. The CDR3 spans 12 residues. In DNA, the CDR3 is TGTGCCAGCAGCGTAGTCGGGGAGGGGGCTTTCTTT. Its translation: CASSVVGEGAFF. Variable domain in full (rest from reference TRBV9 and TRBJ1-1): DSGVTQTPKHLITATGQRVTLRCSPRSGDLSVYWYQQSLDQGLQFLIQYYNGEERAKGNILERFSAQQFPDLHSELNLSSLELGDSALYFCASSVVGEGAFFGQGTRLTVV.

The rearrangement uses TRBV10-3 and TRBJ1-3; TRBD1 might be the D (6 bases). The CDR3 is made up of 13 amino acids. V was pared by 10 bases and J by 0 bases, with 10 bases between. CDR1 ENHRY and CDR2 SYGVKD come from the germline V gene. The CDR3, as DNA: TGTGCCACCGGGGGCAACTCTGGAAACACCATATATTTT. Its translation: CATGGNSGNTIYF.

V usage is TRBV11-2 and J usage is TRBJ2-5; 14 bases match TRBD2. Trimming took 5 bases from V and 8 from J; bases not matched to a gene: 7. The V gene's germline CDR1 is SGHAT and CDR2 FQNNGV. The CDR3 runs to 15 residues. CDR3 DNA sequence: TGTGCCAGCAGCGGGACTAGCGGGGGTCAAGGAACCCAGTACTTC. Protein product: CASSGTSGGQGTQYF.

Notes on this clone: At the DNA level, this CDR3 is encoded by other sequences in the same sample as well. CDR3 sequence: CASSEEGSGLGQPQHF. Written as DNA, the CDR3 is TGTGCCAGCAGTGAAGAGGGGTCAGGGCTAGGTCAGCCCCAGCATTTT. The chain uses TRBV6-1 and TRBJ1-5; weak D call: TRBD1 (5 bases). The germline CDR1 and CDR2 sequences are MNHNS and SASEGT. V was shortened by 1 base and J by 6 bases, with 16 bases between the two germline ends. This CDR3 has 16 residues.

CDR3 sequence reads: CASSQVFSDGYTF. Here the CDR3 DNA reads TGCGCCAGCAGCCAAGTATTCTCGGACGGCTACACCTTC. This sequence joins TRBV4-1 and TRBJ1-2; D not resolved. This CDR3 is 13 amino acids long. Trimming took 1 base from V and 8 from J, leaving 11 bases between them. The V gene's germline CDR1 is MGHRA and CDR2 YSYEKL.

The chain links TRBV5-6 to TRBJ1-5; no definite D call. The CDR3 covers 13 residues. Germline CDR1 reads SGHDT; CDR2 reads YYEEEE. V was clipped by 2 bases and J by 4 bases, with 7 bases between them. This CDR3 is CASSLTGNQPQHF. For the CDR3, the DNA is TGTGCCAGCAGCTTAACGGGAAATCAGCCCCAGCATTTT.

The chain couples TRBV19 to TRBJ1-6; TRBD1 agrees at 7 bases. The CDR3 length is 14 residues. Trimming took 10 bases from V and 3 from J; bases not matched to a gene: 6. Germline lookup yields CDR1 LNHDA and CDR2 SQIVND (reference sequence). CDR3 DNA sequence: TGTGCCACAACAGGGGTAAACTATAATTCACCCCTCCACTTT. Encoded protein: CATTGVNYNSPLHF.

The J gene is TRBJ2-3, the V gene TRBV29-1; TRBD2 matches 8 bases. With V trimmed by 5 bases and J by 8 bases, 12 bases remained unmatched. This CDR3 spans 14 amino acids. Germline V gene lookup returns CDR1 SQVTM and CDR2 ANQGSEA. The CDR3 loop is CSVNSGTSGGTQYF. The CDR3 nucleotides read TGCAGCGTTAATTCGGGGACTAGTGGCGGTACGCAGTATTTT.

V and J are TRBV4-1 and TRBJ2-3; D may be TRBD2 (5 bases). This CDR3 is built from 15 residues. Between the trimmed V and J ends, which lost 3 bases and 4 bases, there was a span of 14 bases. Per the germline V gene, CDR1 is MGHRA and CDR2 is YSYEKL. The CDR3 DNA reads TGCGCCAGCAGCCAGGCAAGGACTCCCCCAGATACGCAGTATTTT. Protein product: CASSQARTPPDTQYF.

The V gene is TRBV21-1, the J gene TRBJ2-7. TRBV21-1 is recorded as a pseudogene. CDR3 length: 9 residues. The DNA of the CDR3 is TGTGCCAGCAGCCATGGGACGAACTTC. Its translation is CASSHGTNF.